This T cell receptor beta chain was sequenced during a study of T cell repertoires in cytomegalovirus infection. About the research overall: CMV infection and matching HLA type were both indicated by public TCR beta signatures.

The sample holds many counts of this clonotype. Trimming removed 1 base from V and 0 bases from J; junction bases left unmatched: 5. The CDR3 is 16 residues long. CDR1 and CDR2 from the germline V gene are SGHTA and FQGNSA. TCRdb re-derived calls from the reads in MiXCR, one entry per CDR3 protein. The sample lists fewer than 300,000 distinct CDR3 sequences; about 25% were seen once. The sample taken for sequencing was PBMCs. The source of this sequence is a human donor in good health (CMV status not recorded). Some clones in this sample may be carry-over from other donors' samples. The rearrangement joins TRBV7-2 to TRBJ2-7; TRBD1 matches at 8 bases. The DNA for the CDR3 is TGTGCCAGCAGCTTAGGATCCGGGACAGGCTCCTACGAGCAGTACTTC. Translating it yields CASSLGSGTGSYEQYF.